This TCR beta chain is from a study of blood T cell repertoires in COVID-19. Study information: The cDNA or gDNA used as material had been derived from T cells, B-cell-depleted T cells, or PBMCs.

As handled by the study authors: Amplified reference gene primers provided the basis for estimating nucleated cell counts. Repertoires were generated with immunoSEQ multiplex PCR, while TCRdb's copy carries only in-frame clones and drops some. V and J calls and clone size are given by that table; D and trimming were obtained from the DNA. The sample records 150,000 to 200,000 clones, approximately 87% being singletons. This CDR3 region has 15 residues. CDR1 and CDR2 (germline): KGHDR, SFDVKD. V lost 6 bases to trimming and J lost 7 bases; unmatched junction nucleotides: 8. The Seattle site enrolled patients during active infection and followed them longitudinally.

The chain combines TRBV24-1 with TRBJ2-1; TRBD2 aligns across 10 bases. The sequencing sample was made of peripheral blood. This clonotype was obtained from a woman in her sixties with COVID-19, enrolled during active disease. CDR3 DNA: TGTGCCACCAGTAGAGCGGGAGGGCCAATGAATGAGCAGTTCTTC. Protein: CATSRAGGPMNEQFF.